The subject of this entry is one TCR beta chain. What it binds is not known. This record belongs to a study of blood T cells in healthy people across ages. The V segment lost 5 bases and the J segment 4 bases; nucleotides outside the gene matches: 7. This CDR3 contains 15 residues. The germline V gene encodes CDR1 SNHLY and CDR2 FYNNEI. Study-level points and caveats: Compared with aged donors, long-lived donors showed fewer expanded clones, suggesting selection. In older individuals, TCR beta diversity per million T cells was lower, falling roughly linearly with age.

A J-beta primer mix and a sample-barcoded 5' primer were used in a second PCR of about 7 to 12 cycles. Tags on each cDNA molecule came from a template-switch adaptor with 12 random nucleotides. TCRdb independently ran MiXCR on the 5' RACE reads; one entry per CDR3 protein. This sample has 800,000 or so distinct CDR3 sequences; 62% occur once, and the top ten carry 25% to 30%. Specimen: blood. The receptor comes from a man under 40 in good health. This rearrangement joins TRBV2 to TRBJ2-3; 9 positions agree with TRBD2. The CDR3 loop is CASSRLAGIADTQYF. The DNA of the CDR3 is TGTGCCAGCAGTCGGCTAGCGGGGATTGCAGATACGCAGTATTTT.